These T cell receptor beta chains were read from a single sample in a study of post-analysis software for immune sequencing data. Each CDR3 protein gets one entry after TCRdb re-called the PCR reads with MiXCR. The table lists roughly 800,000 distinct CDR3 sequences, around 46% of them singletons. Sequencing used blood. The receptors were sampled from a girl aged 5 to 17 with multiple sclerosis. The CDR3 runs from the conserved cysteine through the conserved F or W. The order of the fields is V gene, clone size, J gene, D gene, CDR3 length, CDR3 protein, CDR3 DNA. D genes are given only for firm matches. Clone size is given for some rows only: seen once, a few or many times, or a class if the clone is expanded.

>TRBV7-9|.|TRBJ2-1|.|14
CASSFGSSGNEQFF
TGTGCCAGCAGCTTCGGGAGTTCGGGGAATGAGCAGTTCTTC
>TRBV5-1|once|TRBJ2-5|.|13
CASRTGHQETQYF
TGCGCCAGCAGAACGGGACACCAAGAGACCCAGTACTTC
>TRBV2|.|TRBJ1-2|.|14
CASTSGGGAAGYTF
TGTGCCAGCACTTCTGGGGGGGGCGCGGCCGGCTACACCTTC
>TRBV20-1|.|TRBJ2-5|.|15
CSAQPGQGRIDEQYF
TGCAGTGCGCAGCCGGGACAAGGGCGAATCGATGAGCAGTACTTC
>TRBV4-2|.|TRBJ2-7|.|16
CASSQDLPESSYEQYF
TGTGCCAGCAGCCAAGACCTCCCCGAGAGCTCCTACGAGCAGTACTTC
>TRBV14|.|TRBJ2-7|.|16
CASSPSTGIWDYEQYF
TGTGCCAGCAGCCCATCTACAGGGATTTGGGACTACGAGCAGTACTTC
>TRBV4-2|few|TRBJ2-5|.|16
CASSQYRDGPSREQYF
TGTGCCAGCAGCCAATATCGGGACGGCCCTTCCCGGGAGCAGTACTTC
>TRBV29-1|.|TRBJ2-5|.|12
CSVGLNKETQYF
TGCAGCGTTGGCTTAAATAAAGAGACCCAGTACTTC
>TRBV12-3/TRBV12-4|.|TRBJ2-5|.|13
CASSWGESGEQYF
TGTGCCAGCAGTTGGGGGGAGTCAGGGGAGCAGTACTTC
>TRBV3-1|once|TRBJ2-1|.|11
CASSRMYEQFF
TGTGCCAGCAGCCGTATGTATGAGCAGTTCTTC
>TRBV4-1|.|TRBJ1-1|TRBD1|16
CASSHDEGQSNTEAFF
TGCGCCAGCAGCCACGACGAGGGACAGTCGAACACTGAAGCTTTCTTT
>TRBV27|.|TRBJ2-5|.|14
CASTPPSAGETQYF
TGTGCCAGCACCCCCCCAAGCGCGGGAGAGACCCAGTACTTC
>TRBV20-1|few|TRBJ2-5|.|11
CSARVGGTQYF
TGCAGTGCTAGGGTTGGGGGGACCCAGTACTTC
>TRBV2|.|TRBJ1-2|.|14
CASTRGGGPYGYTF
TGTGCCAGCACCCGAGGTGGCGGACCTTATGGTTACACCTTC
>TRBV4-1|few|TRBJ2-7|TRBD1|13
CASSQGTGLEQYF
TGCGCCAGCAGCCAAGGGACAGGTCTTGAGCAGTACTTC
>TRBV11-3|.|TRBJ2-3|.|15
CASSFWTSSTDTQYF
TGTGCCAGCAGCTTTTGGACAAGTAGCACAGATACGCAGTATTTT
>TRBV5-5|.|TRBJ2-5|TRBD1|14
CASSLMGQQETQYF
TGTGCCAGCAGCTTGATGGGACAGCAAGAGACCCAGTACTTC
>TRBV15|once|TRBJ2-5|.|13
CATSRGYQETQYF
TGTGCCACCAGCAGAGGGTACCAAGAGACCCAGTACTTC
>TRBV20-1|.|TRBJ2-7|.|14
CSAREEGVNYEQYF
TGCAGTGCTAGAGAGGAGGGCGTGAATTACGAGCAGTACTTC
>TRBV3-1|few|TRBJ2-5|TRBD2|17
CASSPGLAGVSEETQYF
TGTGCCAGCAGCCCGGGACTAGCGGGAGTGTCTGAGGAGACCCAGTACTTC
>TRBV29-1|few|TRBJ2-5|.|14
CSADDRTLPQTQYF
TGCAGCGCCGACGACAGGACCTTGCCCCAGACCCAGTACTTC
>TRBV3-1|.|TRBJ2-5|TRBD2|16
CASSQILAGGQETQYF
TGTGCCAGCAGCCAAATACTAGCGGGAGGACAAGAGACCCAGTACTTC
>TRBV27|.|TRBJ2-5|.|14
CASSGGRIQETQYF
TGTGCCAGCAGTGGAGGACGGATCCAAGAGACCCAGTACTTC
>TRBV4-3|.|TRBJ1-2|TRBD1|14
CASSQAGQGYGYTF
TGCGCCAGCAGCCAAGCTGGACAGGGCTATGGCTACACCTTC
>TRBV20-1|.|TRBJ2-1|TRBD2|14
CSARTSGRAHEQFF
TGCAGTGCAAGGACTAGCGGGAGGGCACATGAGCAGTTCTTC
>TRBV29-1|.|TRBJ1-1|.|12
CSVGAGNTEAFF
TGCAGCGTTGGCGCAGGGAACACTGAAGCTTTCTTT
>TRBV9|.|TRBJ2-6|.|17
CASSVWDTSSGANVLTF
TGTGCCAGCAGCGTGTGGGACACTTCCTCTGGGGCCAACGTCCTGACTTTC
>TRBV12-3/TRBV12-4|.|TRBJ2-1|.|14
CASSPGDSYNEQFF
TGTGCCAGCAGCCCCGGGGATAGCTACAATGAGCAGTTCTTC
>TRBV7-8|.|TRBJ2-4|.|18
CASSLGLYDTDGKNIQYF
TGTGCCAGCAGCTTAGGGCTTTACGACACTGACGGCAAAAACATTCAGTACTTC
>TRBV11-2|few|TRBJ2-1|TRBD2|17
CASSLGSSGRAYNEQFF
TGTGCCAGCAGCTTAGGATCCAGCGGGAGGGCCTACAATGAGCAGTTCTTC
>TRBV12-3/TRBV12-4|.|TRBJ2-5|TRBD2|15
CASSLWGGSYNEQYF
TGTGCCAGCAGTTTATGGGGGGGGTCCTACAATGAGCAGTACTTC
>TRBV10-3|.|TRBJ1-5|.|14
CAISESQSGSLQHF
TGTGCCATCAGTGAGTCCCAATCGGGGAGCTTACAGCATTTT
>TRBV7-8|.|TRBJ2-7|TRBD2|17
CASSLAAGVEASYEQYF
TGTGCCAGCAGCTTAGCGGCGGGGGTCGAGGCATCCTACGAGCAGTACTTC
>TRBV7-3|.|TRBJ2-5|.|15
CASSRTGIPRETQYF
TGTGCCAGCAGCCGAACAGGGATTCCAAGAGAGACCCAGTACTTC
>TRBV7-6|few|TRBJ1-4|TRBD1|16
CASRGAPDRDNEKLFF
TGTGCCAGCAGAGGAGCACCGGACAGGGATAATGAAAAACTGTTTTTT
>TRBV7-2|few|TRBJ1-4|.|13
CASSLDPNEKLFF
TGTGCCAGCAGCTTAGACCCTAATGAAAAACTGTTTTTT
>TRBV5-1|.|TRBJ2-7|.|15
CASSGLQGNAYEQYF
TGCGCCAGCAGCGGACTCCAGGGGAACGCCTACGAGCAGTACTTC
>TRBV9|.|TRBJ2-5|.|15
CASSVEGGRGETQYF
TGTGCCAGCAGCGTAGAGGGGGGCCGAGGGGAGACCCAGTACTTC
>TRBV7-9|.|TRBJ1-2|.|14
CASRPSLDGYGYTF
TGTGCCAGCAGACCCAGCCTTGACGGTTATGGCTACACCTTC
>TRBV18|once|TRBJ2-7|.|16
CASSPSAGERAYEQYF
TGTGCCAGCTCACCATCCGCAGGGGAGAGGGCCTACGAGCAGTACTTC
>TRBV4-2|.|TRBJ2-1|TRBD2|17
CASSQDSGSGGGNEQFF
TGTGCCAGCAGCCAAGATTCGGGTAGCGGGGGGGGAAATGAGCAGTTCTTC
>TRBV6-6|few|TRBJ2-7|TRBD2|14
CASSRTSGGWEQYF
TGTGCCAGCAGTCGGACTAGCGGGGGGTGGGAGCAGTACTTC
>TRBV2|.|TRBJ2-4|TRBD1|16
CASSEGPGQGKNIQYF
TGTGCCAGCAGTGAAGGACCGGGACAGGGAAAAAACATTCAGTACTTC
>TRBV10-3|few|TRBJ2-7|TRBD1|14
CAISPTGMGYEQYF
TGTGCCATCAGCCCGACAGGGATGGGCTACGAGCAGTACTTC
>TRBV5-1|many|TRBJ2-7|.|12
CASSSGGGEQYF
TGCGCCAGCAGCTCCGGAGGTGGCGAGCAGTACTTC
>TRBV5-1|.|TRBJ1-1|.|14
CASRRRGADTEAFF
TGCGCCAGCAGGAGGAGGGGTGCGGACACTGAAGCTTTCTTT
>TRBV28|.|TRBJ2-7|TRBD2|13
CASTRSGSVEQYF
TGTGCCAGCACGCGCAGCGGGAGCGTCGAGCAGTACTTC
>TRBV11-1|few|TRBJ1-2|.|12
CASSQGSDGYTF
TGTGCCAGCAGCCAGGGGAGCGATGGCTACACCTTC
>TRBV7-9|.|TRBJ2-7|TRBD2|16
CASSPREGLAAYEQYF
TGTGCCAGCAGCCCCCGGGAAGGCCTAGCGGCTTACGAGCAGTACTTC
>TRBV12-3/TRBV12-4|many|TRBJ1-2|TRBD1|14
CASSLPGTGYGYTF
TGTGCCAGCAGTCTACCCGGGACAGGCTATGGCTACACCTTC
>TRBV6-2/TRBV6-3|.|TRBJ1-1|.|19
CASSHLFRDGEPSNTEAFF
TGTGCCAGCAGTCACCTCTTCCGGGACGGAGAGCCTTCGAACACTGAAGCTTTCTTT
>TRBV7-2|.|TRBJ1-6|.|12
CASSWTGTPLHF
TGTGCCAGCAGCTGGACTGGGACACCCCTCCACTTT